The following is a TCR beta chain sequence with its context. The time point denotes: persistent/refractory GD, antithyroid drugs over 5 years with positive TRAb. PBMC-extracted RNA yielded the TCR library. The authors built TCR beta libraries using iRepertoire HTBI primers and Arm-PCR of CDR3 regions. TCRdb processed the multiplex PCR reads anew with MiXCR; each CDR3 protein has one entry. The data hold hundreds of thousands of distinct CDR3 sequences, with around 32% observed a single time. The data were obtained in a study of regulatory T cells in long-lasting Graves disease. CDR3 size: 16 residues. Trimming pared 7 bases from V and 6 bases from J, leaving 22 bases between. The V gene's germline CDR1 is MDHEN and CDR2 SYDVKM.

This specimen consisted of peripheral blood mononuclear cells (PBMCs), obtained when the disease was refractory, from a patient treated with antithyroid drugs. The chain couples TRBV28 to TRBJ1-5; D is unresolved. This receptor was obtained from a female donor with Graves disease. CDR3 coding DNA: TGTGCCAGCACCTCTCACCAAGGGATAGTGGGTCAGCCCCAGCATTTT. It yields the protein CASTSHQGIVGQPQHF.